The 21 T cell receptor beta chains in this list originate from one sample, sequenced in a study of T cells after somatic rescue of genetic block. Data came from immunoSEQ multiplex PCR; TCRdb stores just in-frame clones and leaves some out. The sample shows 68,000 or so clones, around 93% of them seen only once. The sample taken for sequencing was peripheral blood mononuclear cells (PBMCs). The receptor set was obtained from a man aged 40-49 years.

This clone appeared once. The chain employs TRBV27 and TRBJ2-3; the D gene is possibly TRBD2 (5 bases). Germline V gene data show CDR1 as MNHEY and CDR2 as SMNVEV (reference sequence). The CDR3 has 13 residues. V was cut by 5 bases and J by 10 bases, with 16 bases left in between. The CDR3 region is CASSGVREGAQYF. The CDR3 DNA sequence: TGTGCCAGCAGTGGAGTTCGAGAGGGCGCGCAGTATTTT.

The chain is built from TRBV13 and TRBJ2-1, with 10 bases fitting TRBD1. The germline gives CDR1 PRHDT, CDR2 FYEKMQ (reference sequence). This CDR3 is built from 14 residues. V was clipped by 4 bases and J by 12 bases; unmatched bases: 9. The CDR3 protein is CASSSGTGVGRQFF. In nucleotides, the CDR3 is TGTGCCAGCAGCTCCGGGACAGGGGTAGGAAGGCAGTTCTTC.

The rearrangement joins TRBV29-1 to TRBJ2-4; no firm D call. Trimming took off 8 bases at V and 8 bases at J, with 16 bases between the two ends. The CDR3 loop spans 12 amino acids. Germline values: CDR1 SQVTM, CDR2 ANQGSEA. Here the CDR3 reads CSSKSPEDIQYF. The CDR3 DNA follows: TGCAGCTCAAAATCCCCAGAGGACATTCAGTACTTC.

V and J are TRBV5-4 and TRBJ2-7; TRBD1 is a possible D gene (5 bases). Trimming stripped 4 bases from V and 7 bases from J, with 9 bases between. Germline CDR1 reads SGHNT; CDR2 reads YYREEE (reference sequence). The CDR3 length is 11 residues. The CDR3 loop reads CASSPPGEQYF. The CDR3 nucleotides are TGTGCCAGCAGCCCCCCAGGGGAGCAGTACTTC.

V gene TRBV5-3 combines with J gene TRBJ1-1; D call uncertain. Being an ORF, TRBV5-3 has a function that is uncertain. CDR3 length equals 11 residues. The V end was cut by 8 bases, the J end by 8 bases, with 13 bases between. The CDR3 here is CASSNDGEAFF. In DNA form, the CDR3 reads TGTGCCAGCAGCAACGACGGGGAAGCTTTCTTT.

For this clone: One junction end disagrees with the germline gene, perhaps due to a read error. The chain recombines TRBV9 with TRBJ2-3; 11 bases agree with TRBD2. The CDR3 is 15 amino acids. Per the germline V gene, CDR1 is SGDLS and CDR2 is YYNGEE. This CDR3 is CASSVTSGSRDTQYF. Written as DNA, the CDR3 is TGTGCCAGCAGCGTCACTAGCGGGAGCAGAGATACGCAGTATTTT.

This chain joins TRBV10-3 and TRBJ2-7; D is possibly TRBD2 (5 bases). CDR3 length: 13 amino acids. Germline CDR1 reads ENHRY; CDR2 reads SYGVKD. V shed 0 bases and J shed 6 bases, with 9 bases lying between them. As DNA, the CDR3 is TGTGCCATCAGTGAGTCGCTAGCACCCGAGCAGTACTTC. This sequence encodes CAISESLAPEQYF.

The rearrangement links TRBV9 to TRBJ2-1; TRBD2 agrees at 11 bases. This CDR3 is 15 amino acids long. Losses at the gene ends were 0 bases for V and 8 bases for J; bases not matched to a gene: 4. The germline CDR1 and CDR2 sequences are SGDLS and YYNGEE. The CDR3 DNA reads TGTGCCAGCAGCGTAGAACTAGCGGGAGTCCATGAGCAGTTCTTC. Translation gives CASSVELAGVHEQFF.

This chain uses TRBV28 with TRBJ1-4, with 7 bases fitting TRBD1. This CDR3 spans 16 amino acids. V was clipped by 0 bases and J by 7 bases; unmatched bases: 8. Germline CDR1 and CDR2: MDHEN and SYDVKM. The CDR3 nucleotides are TGTGCCAGCAGTTTATGGAGTCGCAGGGGGGGTGAAAAACTGTTTTTT. This encodes CASSLWSRRGGEKLFF.

This chain joins TRBV5-1 and TRBJ1-3, with a possible D match to TRBD1 (6 bases). CDR3 size: 15 residues. Germline assignment: CDR1 SGHRS and CDR2 YFSETQ. V lost 7 bases and J 2 bases, leaving 16 bases between the germline ends. This chain's CDR3 is CASRGAGLAGNTIYF. The CDR3 DNA follows: TGCGCCAGCCGGGGGGCAGGGTTAGCTGGAAACACCATATATTTT.

V and J are TRBV5-5 and TRBJ2-4; possibly TRBD1 for D (6 bases). V lost 1 base and J 5 bases, leaving 10 bases between the germline ends. CDR3 length: 14 amino acids. From germline, CDR1 is SGHKS and CDR2 YYEKEE (reference sequence). The CDR3 region is CASSLYRTENIQYF. CDR3 nucleotide sequence: TGTGCCAGCAGCTTGTATCGGACAGAAAACATTCAGTACTTC. The complete variable domain, with remaining parts taken from reference TRBV5-5 and TRBJ2-4, reads DAGVTQSPTHLIKTRGQQVTLRCSPISGHKSVSWYQQVLGQGPQFIFQYYEKEERGRGNFPDRFSARQFPNYSSELNVNALLLGDSALYLCASSLYRTENIQYFGAGTRLSVL.

V usage is TRBV7-2 and J usage is TRBJ1-5, with a tentative D call TRBD1 (6 bases). This CDR3 is 15 amino acids long. V was pared by 0 bases and J by 4 bases, with 10 bases between. Germline CDR1 SGHTA, CDR2 FQGNSA. The CDR3 sequence is CASSLAGGPNQPQHF. CDR3 in DNA: TGTGCCAGCAGCTTAGCGGGGGGCCCAAATCAGCCCCAGCATTTT.

This clone has just one count. The chain joins TRBV6-6 to TRBJ2-7; no definite D call. Germline values: CDR1 MNHNY, CDR2 SVGAGI (reference sequence). This CDR3 has 12 residues. V was cut by 10 bases and J by 3 bases, with 13 bases left in between. This CDR3 reads CATRRSVYEQYF. The DNA for the CDR3 is TGTGCCACCCGACGCAGCGTCTACGAGCAGTACTTC.

This chain links TRBV2 with TRBJ2-7; D could derive from TRBD1 or TRBD2 (5 bases each). V lost 6 bases and J 5 bases, leaving 14 bases between the germline ends. CDR1 is SNHLY, CDR2 FYNNEI, per germline. The CDR3 has 13 residues. CDR3 sequence (DNA): TGTGCCAGCAGCGGGGACCTCACGGACGAGCAGTACTTC. Protein sequence: CASSGDLTDEQYF.

The J gene is TRBJ1-4, the V gene TRBV19; tentatively, D is TRBD1 (5 bases). The CDR3 loop spans 14 amino acids. Trimming stripped 5 bases from V and 7 bases from J, with 14 bases between. The V gene's germline CDR1 is LNHDA and CDR2 SQIVND (reference sequence). The CDR3 DNA is TGTGCCAGTAGTGGGACCCTCGGTACTGAAAAACTGTTTTTT. Protein product: CASSGTLGTEKLFF.

The chain couples TRBV19 to TRBJ2-7, with D tentatively TRBD1 (5 bases). V was trimmed by 5 bases and J by 3 bases, leaving 20 bases between them. This CDR3 is built from 16 residues. CDR1 is LNHDA, CDR2 SQIVND, per germline (reference sequence). The CDR3 DNA follows: TGTGCCAGTAGTCTACCTGGGGCAGGAGCCCACTACGAGCAGTACTTC. This codes for CASSLPGAGAHYEQYF.

The J gene is TRBJ1-6, the V gene TRBV7-2, with 7 bases that match TRBD1. Trimming took 5 bases from V and 4 from J; bases not matched to a gene: 17. Germline values: CDR1 SGHTA, CDR2 FQGNSA. This CDR3 comprises 19 residues. DNA of the CDR3: TGTGCCAGCAGCGCCACAGGGGACTACTCAACCCGTTATAATTCACCCCTCCACTTT. It codes for CASSATGDYSTRYNSPLHF.

The chain joins TRBV2 to TRBJ1-5; TRBD1 might be the D (5 bases). In germline, CDR1 is SNHLY, CDR2 FYNNEI. CDR3 length: 13 amino acids. V shed 7 bases and J shed 7 bases, with 14 bases lying between them. The CDR3 DNA reads as TGTGCCAGCAAAGGGGAAACTGGGCAGCCCCAGCATTTT. Translation: CASKGETGQPQHF.

The chain combines TRBV18 with TRBJ1-1; D unresolved. Germline V gene data show CDR1 as KGHSH and CDR2 as LQKENI. The CDR3 loop spans 13 amino acids. Trimming took 4 bases from V and 2 from J, leaving 8 bases between them. The DNA for the CDR3 is TGTGCCAGCTCACTGGGCAGAAACACTGAAGCTTTCTTT. Its translation: CASSLGRNTEAFF.

This rearrangement joins TRBV9 to TRBJ1-2; D not resolved. The CDR3 extends over 15 amino acids. Per the germline V gene, CDR1 is SGDLS and CDR2 is YYNGEE. The V and J ends lost 0 bases and 2 bases respectively, with 11 bases between them. CDR3 nucleotides: TGTGCCAGCAGCGTAGAAGGCAGCGAAAACTATGGCTACACCTTC. Amino acid sequence: CASSVEGSENYGYTF.

V gene TRBV2 combines with J gene TRBJ2-7, with D tentatively TRBD1 (6 bases). Germline-derived CDR1 and CDR2 are SNHLY and FYNNEI. Trimming took 9 bases from V and 3 from J, leaving 15 bases between them. This CDR3 has 13 residues. CDR3 sequence reads: CARTDSQNYEQYF. As DNA, the CDR3 is TGTGCCAGGACGGACAGCCAAAACTACGAGCAGTACTTC.